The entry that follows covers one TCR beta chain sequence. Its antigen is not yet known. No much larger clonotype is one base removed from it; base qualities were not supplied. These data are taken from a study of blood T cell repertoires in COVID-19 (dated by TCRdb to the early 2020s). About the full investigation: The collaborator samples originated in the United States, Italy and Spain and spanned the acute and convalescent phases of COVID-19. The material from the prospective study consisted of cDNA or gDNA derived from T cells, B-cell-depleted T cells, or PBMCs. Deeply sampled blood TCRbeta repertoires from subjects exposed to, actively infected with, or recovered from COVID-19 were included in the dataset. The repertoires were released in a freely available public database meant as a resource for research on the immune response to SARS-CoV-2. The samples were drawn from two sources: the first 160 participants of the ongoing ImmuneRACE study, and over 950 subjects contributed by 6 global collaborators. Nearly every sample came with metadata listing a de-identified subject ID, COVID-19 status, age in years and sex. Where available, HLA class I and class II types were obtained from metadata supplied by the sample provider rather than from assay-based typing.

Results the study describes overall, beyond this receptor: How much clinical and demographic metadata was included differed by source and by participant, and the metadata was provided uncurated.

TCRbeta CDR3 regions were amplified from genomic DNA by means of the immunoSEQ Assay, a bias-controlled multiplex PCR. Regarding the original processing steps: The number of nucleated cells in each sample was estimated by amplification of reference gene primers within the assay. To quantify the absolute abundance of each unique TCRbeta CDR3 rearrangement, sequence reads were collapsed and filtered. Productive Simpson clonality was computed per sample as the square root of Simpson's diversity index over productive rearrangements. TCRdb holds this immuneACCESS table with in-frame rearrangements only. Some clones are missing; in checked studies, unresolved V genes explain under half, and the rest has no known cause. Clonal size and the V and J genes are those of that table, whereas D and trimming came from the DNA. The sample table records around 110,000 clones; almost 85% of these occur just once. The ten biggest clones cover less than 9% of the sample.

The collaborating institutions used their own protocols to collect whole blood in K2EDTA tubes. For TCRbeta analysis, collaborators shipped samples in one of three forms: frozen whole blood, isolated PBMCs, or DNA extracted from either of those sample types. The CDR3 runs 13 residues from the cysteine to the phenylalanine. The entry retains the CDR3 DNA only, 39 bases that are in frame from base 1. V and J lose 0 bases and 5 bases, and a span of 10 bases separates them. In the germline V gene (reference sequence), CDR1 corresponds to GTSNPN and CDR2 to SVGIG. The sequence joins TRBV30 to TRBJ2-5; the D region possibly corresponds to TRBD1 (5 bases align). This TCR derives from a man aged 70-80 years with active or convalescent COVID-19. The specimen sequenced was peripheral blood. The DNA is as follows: TGTGCCTGGAGTGTCCGGACATCGGAGACCCAGTACTTC. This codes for CAWSVRTSETQYF. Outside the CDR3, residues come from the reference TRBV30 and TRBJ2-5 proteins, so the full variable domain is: SQTIHQWPATLVQPVGSPLSLECTVEGTSNPNLYWYRQAAGRGLQLLFYSVGIGQISSEVPQNLSASRPQDRQFILSSKKLLLSDSGFYLCAWSVRTSETQYFGPGTRLLVL.